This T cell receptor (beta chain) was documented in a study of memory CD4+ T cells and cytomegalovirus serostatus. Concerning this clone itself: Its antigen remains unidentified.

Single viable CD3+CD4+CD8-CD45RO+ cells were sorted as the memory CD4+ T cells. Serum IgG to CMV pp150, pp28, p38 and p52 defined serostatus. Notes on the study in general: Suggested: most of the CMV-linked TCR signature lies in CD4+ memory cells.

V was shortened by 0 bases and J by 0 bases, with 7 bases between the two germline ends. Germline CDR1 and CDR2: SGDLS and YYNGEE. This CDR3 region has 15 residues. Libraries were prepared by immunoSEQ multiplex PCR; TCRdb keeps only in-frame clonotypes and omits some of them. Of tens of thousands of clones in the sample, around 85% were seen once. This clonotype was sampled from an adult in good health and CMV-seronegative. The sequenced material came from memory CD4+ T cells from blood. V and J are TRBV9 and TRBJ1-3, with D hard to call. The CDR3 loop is CASSVAHSSGNTIYF. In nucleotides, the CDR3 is TGTGCCAGCAGCGTAGCCCACAGCTCTGGAAACACCATATATTTT. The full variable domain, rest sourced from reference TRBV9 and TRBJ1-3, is DSGVTQTPKHLITATGQRVTLRCSPRSGDLSVYWYQQSLDQGLQFLIQYYNGEERAKGNILERFSAQQFPDLHSELNLSSLELGDSALYFCASSVAHSSGNTIYFGEGSWLTVV.